One and the same sample provided the 19 T cell receptor beta chains below, sequenced in a study of T cells after yellow fever vaccination. TCRdb re-analysed the 5' RACE reads in MiXCR, keeping a single row per CDR3 protein. The sample has approximately 70,000 distinct CDR3 sequences, 5% to 8% seen once. Sequencing used CD8+ T cells sorted from PBMCs, obtained about 41 days after the first yellow fever vaccination. The receptors shown here come from a man aged 18 to 35 who received the YFV17D yellow fever vaccine.

The rearrangement links TRBV9 to TRBJ2-1; a possible D gene is TRBD1 (6 bases). V was pared by 4 bases and J by 2 bases, with 16 bases between. In germline, CDR1 is SGDLS, CDR2 YYNGEE. CDR3 length equals 16 residues. CDR3 coding DNA: TGTGCCAGCAGCCCTGACCCAGGGGTCGCCTACAATGAGCAGTTCTTC. Its translation is CASSPDPGVAYNEQFF.

This clonotype was observed at least ten times. The gene calls are TRBV5-1 and TRBJ1-1; 11 bases align to TRBD1. The V and J ends lost 4 bases and 6 bases, in that order; junction bases with no gene match: 5. From germline, CDR1 is SGHRS and CDR2 YFSETQ. The CDR3 spans 14 residues. As DNA, the CDR3 is TGCGCCAGCAGCCGGGGACAGGGGGTGGCTGAAGCTTTCTTT. This translates into CASSRGQGVAEAFF. The variable domain in full, completed from reference TRBV5-1 and TRBJ1-1, reads KAGVTQTPRYLIKTRGQQVTLSCSPISGHRSVSWYQQTPGQGLQFLFEYFSETQRNKGNFPGRFSGRQFSNSRSEMNVSTLELGDSALYLCASSRGQGVAEAFFGQGTRLTVV.

This clonotype occurred many times. The genes are TRBV27 and TRBJ2-3, with 7 nucleotides matching TRBD2. The CDR3 is 15 amino acids. V lost 1 base and J lost 6; bases outside the gene matches: 7. CDR1 is MNHEY and CDR2 is SMNVEV in the germline V gene (reference sequence). CDR3 region: CASSLFPGEGDTQYF. CDR3 nucleotide sequence: TGTGCCAGCAGTTTATTCCCGGGGGAGGGGGATACGCAGTATTTT.

This clonotype was seen repeatedly, ten times or more. The chain combines TRBV9 with TRBJ1-4; D gene unclear. CDR1 SGDLS and CDR2 YYNGEE come from the germline V gene. The CDR3 has 16 amino acids. V was trimmed by 0 bases and J by 2 bases, leaving 11 bases between them. CDR3 region: CASSVAGVATNEKLFF. The CDR3 nucleotides are TGTGCCAGCAGCGTAGCCGGGGTGGCGACTAATGAAAAACTGTTTTTT.

The V call is TRBV4-2, the J call TRBJ2-1; the D call may be TRBD1 or TRBD2 (5 bases each). V lost 10 bases and J 5 bases, leaving 18 bases between the germline ends. Germline CDR1 LGHNA, CDR2 YNFKEQ. The CDR3 is made up of 14 amino acids. The CDR3 protein is CAMSPGLQHNEQFF. The DNA of the CDR3 is TGTGCCATGAGCCCGGGGCTCCAGCACAATGAGCAGTTCTTC.

This clonotype has a count of ten or more. The V and J genes are TRBV9 and TRBJ1-1, with D unclear. The CDR3 has 14 residues. Germline V CDR1 and CDR2: SGDLS, YYNGEE. With 3 bases removed from V and 0 bases from J, the gap between germline ends came to 9 bases. The CDR3 DNA reads as TGTGCCAGCAGCGGGAAGTTCATGAACACTGAAGCTTTCTTT. Translation gives CASSGKFMNTEAFF. Full variable domain (missing parts from reference TRBV9 and TRBJ1-1): DSGVTQTPKHLITATGQRVTLRCSPRSGDLSVYWYQQSLDQGLQFLIQYYNGEERAKGNILERFSAQQFPDLHSELNLSSLELGDSALYFCASSGKFMNTEAFFGQGTRLTVV.

Many counts were recorded for this clonotype. This rearrangement joins TRBV5-1 to TRBJ2-1; D may be TRBD2 (6 bases). CDR3 length: 15 residues. The germline V gene has CDR1 SGHRS and CDR2 YFSETQ. Trimming pared 1 base from V and 0 bases from J, leaving 8 bases between. The CDR3 nucleotides read TGCGCCAGCAGCTTGCTGGGGGGCTCCTACAATGAGCAGTTCTTC. It is translated as CASSLLGGSYNEQFF.

This clonotype has a count of ten or more. CDR3 DNA sequence: TGTGCCAGCAGTTTCGAGGGGGGCCGGTTTCTAGAGACCCAGTACTTC. It specifies CASSFEGGRFLETQYF. The J gene is TRBJ2-5, the V gene TRBV27; D is perhaps TRBD1 or TRBD2 (6 bases each). V lost 3 bases and J lost 4, with 18 bases in between. The length of the CDR3 is 16 residues. Germline V gene sequence: CDR1 MNHEY, CDR2 SMNVEV (reference sequence).

The genes are TRBV5-4 and TRBJ2-7; TRBD1 matches at 10 bases. With V trimmed by 0 bases and J by 3 bases, 3 bases remained unmatched. This CDR3 spans 15 amino acids. CDR1 is SGHNT, CDR2 YYREEE, per germline (reference sequence). The CDR3 sequence: CASSLGDRGLYEQYV. CDR3 in DNA: TGTGCCAGCAGCTTGGGGGACAGGGGACTCTACGAGCAGTACGTC.

Ten or more counts support this clonotype. The V gene is TRBV12-3 or TRBV12-4, the J gene TRBJ2-2; 7 positions match TRBD2. J was trimmed by 6 bases and V by 6 bases; bases with no gene match: 13. The CDR3 covers 16 residues. The CDR3 is CASSNPQRLAAGELFF. The DNA for the CDR3 is TGTGCCAGCAGCAACCCACAGAGACTAGCAGCCGGGGAGCTGTTTTTT.

In its sample, this clonotype was seen a few times. The chain is built from TRBV20-1 and TRBJ1-1, with TRBD1 as a possible D gene (6 bases). From germline, CDR1 is DFQATT and CDR2 SNEGSKA (reference sequence). This CDR3 spans 12 amino acids. V lost 7 bases, J lost 4 bases, and 13 bases lay in between. The CDR3 is CSVNPGVTEAFF. The CDR3 DNA reads TGCAGTGTAAACCCAGGGGTCACTGAAGCTTTCTTT.

This clonotype was counted at least ten times. V is TRBV5-1 and J is TRBJ2-3; D is uncertain. CDR3 length equals 14 residues. V shed 4 bases and J shed 0 bases, with 9 bases lying between them. The germline CDR1 and CDR2 sequences are SGHRS and YFSETQ. The CDR3 bases are TGCGCCAGCAGCAGAATATCTAGCACAGATACGCAGTATTTT. It specifies CASSRISSTDTQYF.

This clonotype has ten or more counts. V usage is TRBV21-1 and J usage is TRBJ1-2; the table's D call, TRBD1, has no DNA check behind it. TRBV21-1 is given as a pseudogene. The CDR3 has 14 residues. CDR3 bases: TGTGCCAGCAGCAAAGGAGACAGGATCTATGGCTACACCTTC. Amino acids: CASSKGDRIYGYTF.

This clonotype has ten or more counts. The J gene is TRBJ2-2, the V gene TRBV11-2; D gene unclear. CDR1 SGHAT and CDR2 FQNNGV come from the germline V gene. The V gene lost 5 bases and the J gene lost 2 bases, with 9 bases spanning the gap. This CDR3 is 14 amino acids long. The CDR3 region has the DNA TGTGCCAGCAGCCCCATCCCTAACACCGGGGAGCTGTTTTTT. Encoded protein: CASSPIPNTGELFF.

The V and J genes are TRBV6-2 or TRBV6-3 and TRBJ1-5; unclear D gene. Trimming removed 5 bases from V and 5 bases from J, with 19 bases in between. The CDR3 covers 16 residues. Per the germline V gene, CDR1 is MNHEY and CDR2 is SVGEGT. As DNA, the CDR3 is TGTGCCAGCAGTACACCCATTCCGGACCCGTATCAGCCCCAGCATTTT. Its protein product is CASSTPIPDPYQPQHF.

The CDR3 loop reads CASSHPDRLYGNQPQHF. The CDR3 region has the DNA TGTGCCAGCAGTCACCCAGACAGGTTGTATGGCAATCAGCCCCAGCATTTT. This chain uses TRBV6-2 or TRBV6-3 with TRBJ1-5; the D gene is possibly TRBD1 (6 bases). V lost 5 bases and J lost 2, with 19 bases in between. CDR3 length: 17 residues. Per the germline V gene, CDR1 is MNHEY and CDR2 is SVGEGT.

This clonotype was found many times. The chain carries TRBV20-1 and TRBJ1-5; the D is unclear. The CDR3 covers 15 residues. Trimming stripped 6 bases from V and 0 bases from J, with 15 bases between. Germline CDR1 reads DFQATT; CDR2 reads SNEGSKA (reference sequence). The CDR3 sequence: CSASPRIDSNQPQHF. CDR3 DNA: TGCAGTGCCTCCCCTAGGATTGATAGCAATCAGCCCCAGCATTTT.

There are a few counts of this clonotype. The chain uses TRBV4-2 and TRBJ1-2; D might be TRBD1 (6 bases). The V end lost 3 bases, the J end lost 5 bases, and 16 bases lay between the germline ends. Germline CDR1 and CDR2: LGHNA and YNFKEQ. The CDR3 has 15 residues. This CDR3 is CASSQGQQGGYGYTF. In DNA form, the CDR3 reads TGTGCCAGCAGCCAGGGCCAACAGGGCGGGTATGGCTACACCTTC.

This clonotype has at least ten counts. The chain is built from TRBV5-8 and TRBJ2-5; 9 bases align to TRBD1. Trimming removed 5 bases from V and 4 bases from J; junction bases left unmatched: 9. The CDR3 length is 15 residues. Germline V CDR1 and CDR2: SGHTS, YDEGEE. The CDR3 DNA follows: TGTGCCAGCAGTCCTACAGGGGGCGCAGGAGAGACCCAGTACTTC. This translates into CASSPTGGAGETQYF.